The 21 T cell receptor beta chains in this list originate from one sample, sequenced in a study of blood T cell repertoires in COVID-19. Some clones are missing from TCRdb's copy, which holds only in-frame ones; the method was immunoSEQ multiplex PCR. In the table there are 300,000 to 400,000 clones, roughly 86% of which are singletons. Specimen: peripheral blood. These receptor sequences come from a human donor in a cohort sampled during active COVID-19.

The rearrangement links TRBV18 to TRBJ2-2; D may be TRBD1 (5 bases). V lost 3 bases and J lost 1, with 9 bases in between. CDR3 length: 15 residues. Looked up from germline, CDR1 is KGHSH and CDR2 is LQKENI. The CDR3 DNA is TGTGCCAGCTCACCCGACAGCATGAACACCGGGGAGCTGTTTTTT. Its protein is CASSPDSMNTGELFF. Together with reference TRBV18 and TRBJ2-2, the CDR3 gives the full variable domain: NAGVMQNPRHLVRRRGQEARLRCSPMKGHSHVYWYRQLPEEGLKFMVYLQKENIIDESGMPKERFSAEFPKEGPSILRIQQVVRGDSAAYFCASSPDSMNTGELFFGEGSRLTVL.

The chain carries TRBV10-2 and TRBJ1-3; 7 positions match TRBD1. Per germline, CDR1 WSHSY and CDR2 SAAADI. V lost 3 bases, J lost 8 bases, and 7 bases stayed unmatched. The CDR3 spans 14 residues. The CDR3 nucleotides are TGCGCCAGCAGTGAATCAGGGGGGCGGCACACCATATATTTT. Residues: CASSESGGRHTIYF.

The count of this clone is one. The rearrangement links TRBV2 to TRBJ2-1; D uncertain. With 4 bases removed from V and 0 bases from J, the gap between germline ends came to 7 bases. Germline lookup yields CDR1 SNHLY and CDR2 FYNNEI. The CDR3 consists of 14 residues. For the CDR3, the DNA is TGTGCCAGCAGTGGACGGAGCTCCTACAATGAGCAGTTCTTC. It yields the protein CASSGRSSYNEQFF.

V is TRBV28 and J is TRBJ1-5; 8 nucleotides line up with TRBD1. Germline CDR1 and CDR2: MDHEN and SYDVKM. This CDR3 has 15 amino acids. Trimming took 5 bases from V and 4 from J; bases not matched to a gene: 7. This CDR3 reads CASSTQGAGNQPQHF. DNA for the CDR3: TGTGCCAGCAGTACTCAGGGGGCTGGTAATCAGCCCCAGCATTTT.

The chain uses TRBV3-1 (or the pseudogene TRBV3-2) and TRBJ2-3; D remains unclear. V lost 4 bases and J lost 4, with 9 bases in between. The CDR3 has 13 residues. CDR1 and CDR2 (germline): LGHDT, YNNKEL (reference sequence). The CDR3 DNA follows: TGTGCCAGCAGCCGCAACGGTGCAGATACGCAGTATTTT. Translating it yields CASSRNGADTQYF.

This clone came up once. The chain is built from TRBV7-2 and TRBJ2-1; no definite D call. V was clipped by 5 bases and J by 3 bases, with 8 bases between them. Germline CDR1 is SGHTA and CDR2 is FQGNSA. The CDR3 runs 13 residues. The CDR3 DNA reads as TGTGCCAGCAGCATACAGATCTACAATGAGCAGTTCTTC. Translated, it gives CASSIQIYNEQFF.

The CDR3 sequence: CASRGTGFGNQPQHF. The CDR3 DNA reads as TGTGCCAGCAGGGGGACAGGGTTCGGCAATCAGCCCCAGCATTTT. The chain links TRBV2 to TRBJ1-5, with 9 positions matching TRBD1. This CDR3 comprises 15 residues. Germline V lookup: CDR1 SNHLY, CDR2 FYNNEI. J lost 2 bases, V lost 6 bases, and 5 bases had no gene match.

The chain carries TRBV19 and TRBJ1-4, with 7 bases lining up with TRBD1. Germline V CDR1 and CDR2: LNHDA, SQIVND (reference sequence). V gave up 6 bases and J gave up 0 bases; unmatched junction bases: 10. The CDR3 runs to 17 residues. Here the CDR3 DNA reads TGTGCCAGTAGCAGGGGACAGACCTTTGCAACTAATGAAAAACTGTTTTTT. Translated, it gives CASSRGQTFATNEKLFF.

The V and J genes are TRBV20-1 and TRBJ2-2; D is perhaps TRBD2 (6 bases). From germline, CDR1 is DFQATT and CDR2 SNEGSKA (reference sequence). The CDR3 length is 16 residues. Trimming removed 3 bases at V and 2 bases at J, with 16 bases between. CDR3 coding DNA: TGCAGTGCTAGTCCCCCGGGACTGAAAAACACCGGGGAGCTGTTTTTT. The encoded protein is CSASPPGLKNTGELFF.

The chain joins TRBV10-3 to TRBJ2-3; TRBD2 matches 12 bases. J gave up 4 bases and V 6 bases, and 5 bases lay outside the gene matches. The CDR3 has 15 amino acids. CDR1 is ENHRY, CDR2 SYGVKD, per germline. The CDR3 coding sequence is TGTGCCATCAGCCGACTAGCGGGAGTGTCAGATACGCAGTATTTT. Translation gives CAISRLAGVSDTQYF.

This clone was seen a handful of times. The chain recombines TRBV7-9 with TRBJ2-2; 14 positions match TRBD2. The J segment lost 0 bases and the V segment lost 5 bases, leaving 8 bases of the junction unmatched. Germline lookup yields CDR1 SEHNR and CDR2 FQNEAQ (reference sequence). CDR3 length equals 19 residues. As DNA, the CDR3 is TGTGCCAGCAGCAAAACGGGACTAGCGGGAGTAGCGAACACCGGGGAGCTGTTTTTT. It codes for CASSKTGLAGVANTGELFF.

The chain is built from TRBV6-5 and TRBJ2-2; weak D call: TRBD2 (6 bases). Looked up from germline, CDR1 is MNHEY and CDR2 is SVGAGI. The CDR3 runs 14 residues. V lost 6 bases and J lost 7, with 15 bases in between. The CDR3: CASRAAEGIGELFF. The DNA for the CDR3 is TGTGCCAGCAGGGCTGCGGAGGGCATCGGGGAGCTGTTTTTT.

The gene calls are TRBV7-2 and TRBJ2-7, with 7 nucleotides matching TRBD1. This CDR3 has 14 residues. Looked up from germline, CDR1 is SGHTA and CDR2 is FQGNSA. After removal of 3 bases from V and 4 bases from J, the junction contained 6 bases not matched to a gene. The CDR3 DNA follows: TGTGCCAGCAGCTTTCGAAACAGGGGTTACGAGCAGTACTTC. It translates to CASSFRNRGYEQYF.

The gene calls are TRBV15 and TRBJ1-5; no firm D call. Looked up from germline, CDR1 is LNHNV and CDR2 is YYDKDF (reference sequence). This CDR3 is 16 amino acids long. Trimming took off 4 bases at V and 2 bases at J, with 15 bases between the two ends. The CDR3 here is CATSNRGGRGNQPQHF. The DNA for the CDR3 is TGTGCCACCAGCAACCGGGGAGGGCGCGGCAATCAGCCCCAGCATTTT.

The chain carries TRBV5-4 and TRBJ1-2; 9 nucleotides match TRBD1. Losses at the gene ends were 7 bases for V and 0 bases for J; bases not matched to a gene: 7. CDR3 length: 15 residues. CDR1 and CDR2 from the germline V gene are SGHNT and YYREEE (reference sequence). This CDR3 is CASGPGQGTNYGYTF. CDR3 in DNA: TGTGCCAGCGGGCCGGGACAGGGTACTAACTATGGCTACACCTTC.

V and J are TRBV5-5 and TRBJ2-1, with 10 bases matching TRBD2. With V trimmed by 3 bases and J by 8 bases, 11 bases remained unmatched. CDR1 and CDR2 (germline): SGHKS, YYEKEE (reference sequence). The CDR3 covers 16 residues. In nucleotides, the CDR3 is TGTGCCAGCAGCTCCCGATCGGGAGCGGGGGGGGATGAGCAGTTCTTC. The encoded protein is CASSSRSGAGGDEQFF.

The chain is built from TRBV10-3 and TRBJ2-7, with TRBD1 identical over 7 bases. The CDR3 runs to 15 residues. Trimming at V came to 2 bases and at J to 5 bases, leaving 9 bases not matched to a gene. The germline CDR1 and CDR2 sequences are ENHRY and SYGVKD. The chain's CDR3 is CAISEETGWKNEQYF. Written as DNA, the CDR3 is TGTGCCATCAGTGAGGAGACAGGGTGGAAAAACGAGCAGTACTTC.

The chain joins TRBV12-3 or TRBV12-4 to TRBJ2-2; 8 bases are shared with TRBD1. The CDR3 extends over 13 amino acids. Trimming cost V 9 bases and J 4 bases; bases outside gene matches: 4. Here the CDR3 DNA reads TGTGCCAGTGGACAGGGAGGCACCGGGGAGCTGTTTTTT. Translation: CASGQGGTGELFF.

This clone has only one observation. This sequence joins TRBV2 and TRBJ2-3, with TRBD2 matching over 14 bases. J was trimmed by 8 bases and V by 7 bases; bases with no gene match: 11. Germline-derived CDR1 and CDR2 are SNHLY and FYNNEI. This CDR3 has 16 amino acids. CDR3 sequence (DNA): TGTGCCAGCACCCAGACTAGCGGGAGGGCCGGTAGTACGCAGTATTTT. As protein: CASTQTSGRAGSTQYF.

The V and J genes are TRBV28 and TRBJ1-5, with a possible D match to TRBD1 (5 bases). From germline, CDR1 is MDHEN and CDR2 SYDVKM. CDR3 length: 16 residues. V was pared by 1 base and J by 3 bases, with 13 bases between. CDR3 protein: CASSLFQTVHNQPQHF. The CDR3 DNA reads TGTGCCAGCAGTTTATTCCAGACAGTTCACAATCAGCCCCAGCATTTT.

V is TRBV7-9 and J is TRBJ2-7; 7 bases match TRBD1. Germline values: CDR1 SEHNR, CDR2 FQNEAQ (reference sequence). CDR3 length: 16 residues. V lost 2 bases to trimming and J lost 2 bases; unmatched junction nucleotides: 9. The CDR3: CASSLLGTAEPYEQYF. The CDR3 coding sequence is TGTGCCAGCAGCTTACTGGGGACAGCGGAGCCCTACGAGCAGTACTTC.